The source of this TCR beta chain is a study of T cells of healthy individuals. CDR1 is SGHTA and CDR2 is FQGNSA in the germline V gene. The CDR3 contains 15 residues. Unmatched junction bases numbered 3, after V lost 0 bases and J lost 3 bases. This clonotype was picked up many times. MiXCR was run by TCRdb on the 5' RACE reads, yielding one entry per CDR3 protein. The sample lists fewer than 70,000 distinct CDR3 sequences; roughly 14% were seen once. This clonotype originated in a human donor in good health. This rearrangement joins TRBV7-2 to TRBJ2-7; 9 nucleotides align to TRBD2. CDR3: CASSLASGSNYEQYF. The CDR3 bases are TGTGCCAGCAGCTTAGCTAGCGGGAGTAACTACGAGCAGTACTTC.